These 14 T cell receptor beta chains came from one sample sequenced in a study of T cells expressing NK-cell markers. TCRdb re-called the 5' RACE reads and shows each CDR3 protein once, DNA omitted. The table lists about 150,000 distinct CDR3 sequences. What was sequenced was blood T cells: a sorted CD56 or NKG2C T cell subset, CD4+ or CD8+ T cells, or bulk PBMC T cells (not recorded which). These receptors originate from a woman in her forties or fifties in good health.

The chain combines TRBV5-1 with TRBJ2-1; TCRdb designates TRBD1, a call that cannot be tested without DNA. This CDR3 spans 15 amino acids. CDR1 and CDR2 (germline): SGHRS, YFSETQ. The CDR3 region is CASSDRDQRYNEQFF.

V usage is TRBV15 and J usage is TRBJ2-2; TCRdb calls TRBD1, which cannot be checked without DNA. The CDR3 contains 17 residues. Germline V lookup: CDR1 LNHNV, CDR2 YYDKDF (reference sequence). The CDR3 loop reads CATSRPRSREDTGELFF.

J is TRBJ1-5 and V is TRBV2; TCRdb's D call, TRBD1, is unchecked because there is no DNA. The CDR3 is 14 residues long. Germline lookup yields CDR1 SNHLY and CDR2 FYNNEI. CDR3 in amino acids: CASGGPQRNQPQHF.

V usage is TRBV7-9 and J usage is TRBJ2-7; TCRdb selects TRBD1, and the lack of DNA leaves this call unchecked. CDR1 is SEHNR and CDR2 is FQNEAQ in the germline V gene (reference sequence). The CDR3 is made up of 12 amino acids. The CDR3 spells CASSQAGYEQYF.

This chain joins TRBV27 and TRBJ1-2; TCRdb picks TRBD1, but there is no DNA to check that call. The CDR3 covers 14 residues. Germline V lookup: CDR1 MNHEY, CDR2 SMNVEV (reference sequence). This CDR3 is CASRTLGATYGYTF.

V usage is TRBV7-9 and J usage is TRBJ1-1; the TRBD1 assignment by TCRdb is unverifiable without DNA. CDR3 length equals 16 residues. In germline, CDR1 is SEHNR, CDR2 FQNEAQ (reference sequence). CDR3: CASSTRGQGGVAEAFF.

The chain joins TRBV4-1 to TRBJ2-1; the D call from TCRdb, TRBD1, cannot be confirmed without DNA. This CDR3 region has 16 residues. The germline V gene encodes CDR1 MGHRA and CDR2 YSYEKL. The CDR3 spells CASSPIDRPPYNEQFF.

The V and J genes are TRBV5-6 and TRBJ2-1; without DNA, the TCRdb call of TRBD2 cannot be checked. Germline V gene lookup returns CDR1 SGHDT and CDR2 YYEEEE. The CDR3 is 13 amino acids. The chain's CDR3 is CASSLAGDQEQFF.

The chain is built from TRBV7-2 and TRBJ2-3. Germline V CDR1 and CDR2: SGHTA, FQGNSA. The CDR3 covers 14 residues. The CDR3 here is CASSLPARGDTQYF.

The chain employs TRBV20-1 and TRBJ2-5; no DNA is available, so the TRBD2 call from TCRdb remains unchecked. The germline V gene has CDR1 DFQATT and CDR2 SNEGSKA (reference sequence). The CDR3 totals 15 residues. CDR3 region: CSATLAGPRQETQYF.

The J gene is TRBJ2-7, the V gene TRBV5-1; lacking DNA, the TRBD1 call made by TCRdb goes unchecked. Germline values: CDR1 SGHRS, CDR2 YFSETQ. The CDR3 covers 17 residues. This CDR3 reads CASSLYPSTTRSYEQYF.

The chain carries TRBV29-1 and TRBJ2-1; TCRdb gives TRBD2 as the D gene, but with no DNA this cannot be confirmed. Germline V gene lookup returns CDR1 SQVTM and CDR2 ANQGSEA. This CDR3 region has 11 residues. CDR3 sequence: CSAGLNNEQFF.

V usage is TRBV7-8 and J usage is TRBJ2-3; TCRdb reports TRBD2, a call that lacks DNA to check it against. Germline CDR1 is SGHVS and CDR2 is FQNEAQ. The CDR3 runs 16 residues. CDR3 region: CASSSLGLAVADTQYF.

The chain carries TRBV9 and TRBJ2-1; as DNA is missing, the TRBD2 call by TCRdb cannot be tested. Germline V gives CDR1 SGDLS, CDR2 YYNGEE. The CDR3 spans 16 residues. The CDR3 is CASSPAGTSGRNEQFF.